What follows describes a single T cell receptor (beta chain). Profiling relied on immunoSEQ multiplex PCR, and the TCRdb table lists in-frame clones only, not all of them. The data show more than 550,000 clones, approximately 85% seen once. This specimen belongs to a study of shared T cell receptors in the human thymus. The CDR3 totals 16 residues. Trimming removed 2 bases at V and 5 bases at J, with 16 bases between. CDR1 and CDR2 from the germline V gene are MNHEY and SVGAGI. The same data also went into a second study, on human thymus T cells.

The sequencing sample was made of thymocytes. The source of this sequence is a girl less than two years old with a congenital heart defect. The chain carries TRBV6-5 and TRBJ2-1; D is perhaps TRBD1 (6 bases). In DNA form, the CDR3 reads TGTGCCAGCAGTTACACAATTACAGGGAAGAACAATGAGCAGTTCTTC. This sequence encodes CASSYTITGKNNEQFF.